These 12 T cell receptor beta chains share one sample of origin, sequenced in a study of blood T cell repertoires in COVID-19 (dated by TCRdb to about 2020). Receptor amplification or capture employed the immunoSEQ multiplex PCR assay. TCRdb took over this immuneACCESS table, retaining in-frame rearrangements with V and J assigned. Such tables are incomplete; in checked studies, under half of the missing clones stem from an unresolved V gene, and the remainder is unexplained. For this sample there are more than 65,000 clones; about 90% appear just once. Of the sample, 7% to 9% falls within the top ten clones. Material for sequencing was peripheral blood. These receptors all come from a human donor in a cohort sampled during active COVID-19.

V gene TRBV30 combines with J gene TRBJ2-7; 8 bases agree with TRBD1. Germline values: CDR1 GTSNPN, CDR2 SVGIG (reference sequence). The CDR3 extends over 13 amino acids. Germline trimming cut 2 bases from V and 5 bases from J; bases unmatched to any gene: 5. CDR3 nucleotides: TGTGCCTGGAGTACACAGGGGGTTAACGAGCAGTACTTC. Amino acid sequence: CAWSTQGVNEQYF.

The chain has TRBV28 and TRBJ1-5; D possibly corresponds to TRBD1 (6 bases). Germline loops: CDR1 MDHEN, CDR2 SYDVKM. V was clipped by 10 bases and J by 3 bases, with 13 bases between them. The CDR3 runs to 13 residues. CDR3 sequence (DNA): TGTGCCATTACAGGGTCCACCAATCAGCCCCAGCATTTT. Amino acids: CAITGSTNQPQHF.

V is TRBV5-1 and J is TRBJ2-7; 7 positions match TRBD1. CDR1 and CDR2 from the germline V gene are SGHRS and YFSETQ. V trimming: 4 bases; J trimming: 3 bases; junction bases outside the gene matches: 13. The CDR3 spans 16 residues. The CDR3 nucleotides read TGCGCCAGCAGCCGCGACCTGACAGGGAGTAACTACGAGCAGTACTTC. It translates to CASSRDLTGSNYEQYF.

The rearrangement links TRBV9 to TRBJ2-7; the D gene is possibly TRBD1 (6 bases). With 10 bases removed from V and 0 bases from J, the gap between germline ends came to 11 bases. The CDR3 sequence is 12 residues long. Germline V lookup: CDR1 SGDLS, CDR2 YYNGEE. CDR3 coding DNA: TGTGCCCTCAGGGGATTCTCCTACGAGCAGTACTTC. Translation: CALRGFSYEQYF.

The chain joins TRBV15 to TRBJ1-1; possibly TRBD1 for D (6 bases). The V end lost 8 bases, the J end lost 1 base, and 11 bases lay between the germline ends. Germline V gene data show CDR1 as LNHNV and CDR2 as YYDKDF (reference sequence). This CDR3 comprises 13 residues. DNA of the CDR3: TGTGCCACCGAGGGGGGGCCGAACACTGAAGCTTTCTTT. Its protein product is CATEGGPNTEAFF.

This clone was picked up one time. V is TRBV18 and J is TRBJ2-7; D not resolved. The V gene's germline CDR1 is KGHSH and CDR2 LQKENI. The CDR3 sequence is 12 residues long. Trimming pared 3 bases from V and 3 bases from J, leaving 6 bases between. Here the CDR3 reads CASSPVGYEQYF. CDR3 sequence (DNA): TGTGCCAGCTCACCGGTCGGCTACGAGCAGTACTTC.

This rearrangement joins TRBV5-1 to TRBJ1-3; no clear D. This CDR3 region has 16 residues. Germline CDR1 reads SGHRS; CDR2 reads YFSETQ. The V gene lost 2 bases and the J gene lost 0 bases, with 12 bases spanning the gap. As DNA, the CDR3 is TGCGCCAGCAGCTTCTCGAGGGCAGACTCTGGAAACACCATATATTTT. Translation gives CASSFSRADSGNTIYF.

The CDR3 sequence: CASSHWAGGGNQPQHF. The CDR3 DNA sequence: TGTGCCAGCAGCCACTGGGCGGGGGGGGGCAATCAGCCCCAGCATTTT. The chain uses TRBV6-6 and TRBJ1-5, with D tentatively TRBD1 (5 bases). The CDR3 runs 16 residues. V lost 6 bases, J lost 2 bases, and 17 bases lay in between. Per germline, CDR1 MNHNY and CDR2 SVGAGI (reference sequence).

This chain's CDR3 is CATSVGRGSYGYTF. In DNA, the CDR3 is TGTGCCACCAGTGTGGGGAGGGGCTCCTATGGCTACACCTTC. The chain has TRBV24-1 and TRBJ1-2, with D maybe TRBD1 (5 bases). Germline V gene sequence: CDR1 KGHDR, CDR2 SFDVKD. V lost 5 bases and J lost 4, with 13 bases in between. This CDR3 is built from 14 residues.

The chain joins TRBV4-2 to TRBJ1-2; 7 bases line up with TRBD1. The V segment lost 0 bases and the J segment 5 bases; nucleotides outside the gene matches: 6. Per germline, CDR1 LGHNA and CDR2 YNFKEQ. CDR3 size: 15 residues. This chain's CDR3 is CASSQEDRETYGYTF. In DNA, the CDR3 is TGTGCCAGCAGCCAAGAAGACAGGGAGACTTATGGCTACACCTTC.

The gene calls are TRBV13 and TRBJ2-5; 7 bases align to TRBD1. The J segment lost 6 bases and the V segment lost 4 bases, leaving 11 bases of the junction unmatched. Germline CDR1 reads PRHDT; CDR2 reads FYEKMQ (reference sequence). CDR3 length: 15 residues. CDR3: CASSSGTADVKTQYF. CDR3 DNA: TGTGCCAGCAGCTCGGGGACAGCGGATGTCAAGACCCAGTACTTC. Based on the CDR3 plus reference TRBV13 and TRBJ2-5, the full variable domain is AAGVIQSPRHLIKEKRETATLKCYPIPRHDTVYWYQQGPGQDPQFLISFYEKMQSDKGSIPDRFSAQQFSDYHSELNMSSLELGDSALYFCASSSGTADVKTQYFGPGTRLLVL.

The chain couples TRBV11-2 to TRBJ1-1, with D perhaps matching TRBD1 (5 bases). The V gene's germline CDR1 is SGHAT and CDR2 FQNNGV. Trimming shortened V by 1 base and J by 4 bases, and 22 bases separated the two germline ends. This CDR3 has 18 residues. The CDR3 bases are TGTGCCAGCAGCTTAGGGCGACAGAGAAACCCTTCGGGCACTGAAGCTTTCTTT. Amino acid sequence: CASSLGRQRNPSGTEAFF.